One T cell receptor beta chain is described in this entry. Its antigen is unknown. These data are taken from a study of graft-versus-host responses after intestinal transplantation. Libraries were prepared by immunoSEQ multiplex PCR; TCRdb keeps only in-frame clonotypes and omits some of them. The sample includes about 89,000 clones, 91% of them seen just once. The CDR3 runs 14 residues. This sequence originates from a human donor who received an intestinal transplant. This chain connects TRBV1 to TRBJ1-1; the table's D gene call, TRBD1, was not cross checked with the DNA. TRBV1 is flagged as a pseudogene. This material consisted of unstimulated CD4+ T cells sorted from spleen or lymph node cells, taken before intestinal transplant. DNA of the CDR3: TGCACCAGCAGCCAAGATGGGGCACGGCCTGAAGCTTTCTTT. Its translation: CTSSQDGARPEAFF.